The rows below give T cell receptor beta chains drawn from one sample of a study of vaccination and CD4 T cells after COVID-19. TCRdb called the PCR reads again in MiXCR, with one record for every CDR3 protein. The sample lists about 14,000 distinct CDR3 sequences, 50% to 55% occurring once. The antigens for these receptors are not known. The sample was CD4+ T cells from blood, cultured in vitro. These receptors came from a human donor who had recovered from COVID-19. The CDR3 runs from the conserved cysteine through the conserved F or W. D genes are given only for firm matches.

TRBD1 TRBV18 CASSPPTGANSPLHF
- TRBV5-4 CASSAVTDTQYF
- TRBV28 CASKGGGSGQPQHF
- TRBV6-1 CASSPTHRGGVAYGYTF
TRBD1 TRBV2 CASSVGTGGQPQHF
TRBD2 TRBV6-2/TRBV6-3 CASSLTSGSDTQYF
TRBD1 TRBV7-8 CASSRDRGGFGTGELFF
TRBD2 TRBV12-3/TRBV12-4 CASSFEGTSGSYEQYF
- TRBV20-1 CSASARVEGTEAFF
- TRBV6-5 CASSYGQGSYEQYF
- TRBV7-6 CASTMGGMSMNTEAFF
TRBD1 TRBV5-4 CASSFQGQVYGYTF
- TRBV27 CASSPGRNSNQPQHF
- TRBV6-5 CASSYEFRELAEAFF
- TRBV6-5 CASSYSSRSSYNEQFF
- TRBV20-1 CSANSRMNTEAFF
TRBD1 TRBV7-9 CASSYRGEQYF
- TRBV7-3 CASSSRQDNEQFF
- TRBV7-3 CASSFQGGTDTQYF
- TRBV20-1 CSARGGRSYEQYF
TRBD2 TRBV20-1 CSARGPASGSGYEQYF
- TRBV20-1 CSAQSGSYNEQFF
- TRBV15 CATSRREVGGAFF
TRBD2 TRBV7-7 CASSLPLLAGVDEQYF
TRBD1 TRBV7-2 CASSPRTGGLAQHF
TRBD1 TRBV11-2 CASSPNPGQGLSDGYTF
- TRBV24-1 CATSDPRAATFEQFF
- TRBV7-9 CASSLAPGAWDTEAFF